These 12 T cell receptor beta chains share one sample of origin, sequenced in a study of Graves' ophthalmopathy and Graves' hyperthyroidism. The authors amplified TCR beta CDR3 regions from RNA transcripts. HTBI primers served in a first-round RT-PCR, which a second-round multiplex PCR followed. Via MiXCR, TCRdb re-called the multiplex PCR reads, giving one row per CDR3 protein. This sample has 200,000 to 250,000 distinct CDR3 sequences, with 20% to 25% found just once. Sequenced input: peripheral blood. Receptors originate from a woman aged 50 to 65 with Graves' ophthalmopathy.

As for this clonotype: A clone one base away is much larger, so this may be a read error. The chain recombines TRBV6-1 with TRBJ1-6, with D uncertain. Germline V lookup: CDR1 MNHNS, CDR2 SASEGT. Trimming shortened V by 8 bases and J by 6 bases, and 20 bases separated the two germline ends. This CDR3 has 16 residues. CDR3 nucleotides: TGTGCCAGCTCACCTTCTCTGGGAGGTCCTAATTCACCCCTCCACTTT. It translates to CASSPSLGGPNSPLHF.

This clonotype occurred many times. V usage is TRBV12-3 or TRBV12-4 and J usage is TRBJ2-4, with D tentatively TRBD1 or TRBD2 (5 bases each). There are 13 residues in the CDR3. Trimming took off 6 bases at V and 10 bases at J, with 16 bases between the two ends. The CDR3 DNA is TGTGCCAGCAGCGGAGAGGGGTTTGGGATTCAGTACTTC. Residues: CASSGEGFGIQYF.

This clonotype showed up many times. The rearrangement joins TRBV19 to TRBJ2-2; TRBD2 agrees at 7 bases. Germline-derived CDR1 and CDR2 are LNHDA and SQIVND (reference sequence). V shed 5 bases and J 7 bases; nucleotides not matched to a gene: 19. This CDR3 is built from 18 residues. DNA for the CDR3: TGTGCCAGTAGTGTATTCGTTCGCGGGAGAGGTCGGGACGGGGAGCTGTTTTTT. It translates to CASSVFVRGRGRDGELFF.

The V and J genes are TRBV7-4 and TRBJ2-7; D not certain. Germline V lookup: CDR1 SGHVT, CDR2 SQSDAQ. This CDR3 is 16 amino acids long. V lost 6 bases and J 5 bases, leaving 23 bases between the germline ends. The CDR3 DNA reads TGTGCCAGCAGTTCCTACTGGGCCAGCCGATGGAACGAGCAGTACTTC. Protein product: CASSSYWASRWNEQYF.

This clonotype came up many times. Here the CDR3 reads CSAILWAGDRAYEQYF. The DNA of the CDR3 is TGCAGTGCTATCCTGTGGGCCGGGGACAGGGCCTACGAGCAGTACTTC. This chain connects TRBV20-1 to TRBJ2-7; 9 nucleotides line up with TRBD1. The CDR3 is 16 residues long. Germline assignment: CDR1 DFQATT and CDR2 SNEGSKA (reference sequence). After removal of 4 bases from V and 2 bases from J, the junction contained 12 bases not matched to a gene.

This clonotype came up many times. This chain joins TRBV19 and TRBJ1-5; D is unresolved. Per the germline V gene, CDR1 is LNHDA and CDR2 is SQIVND (reference sequence). The CDR3 totals 14 residues. The germline V and J ends were trimmed by 1 base and 2 bases, with 6 bases remaining between them. CDR3 DNA: TGTGCCAGTAGTATAGGGTATGGCAATCAGCCCCAGCATTTT. Its translation: CASSIGYGNQPQHF.

In this sample, this clonotype turned up many times. V usage is TRBV7-2 and J usage is TRBJ1-2, with 9 bases identical to TRBD1. Germline lookup yields CDR1 SGHTA and CDR2 FQGNSA. This CDR3 contains 15 residues. Losses at the gene ends were 5 bases for V and 4 bases for J; bases not matched to a gene: 8. The CDR3 reads CASSTNRGLGYGYTF. The CDR3 DNA reads as TGTGCCAGCAGCACAAACAGGGGGCTGGGCTATGGCTACACCTTC.

The gene calls are TRBV20-1 and TRBJ1-2; D is perhaps TRBD1 (6 bases). The V gene lost 3 bases and the J gene lost 4 bases, with 12 bases spanning the gap. The CDR3 consists of 13 residues. Germline V gene data show CDR1 as DFQATT and CDR2 as SNEGSKA (reference sequence). Written as DNA, the CDR3 is TGCAGTGCTAGCCGTAAACAGGGCTATGGCTACACCTTC. Translating it yields CSASRKQGYGYTF.

The chain couples TRBV28 to TRBJ1-2; D is possibly TRBD1 (5 bases). This CDR3 has 13 amino acids. Per the germline V gene, CDR1 is MDHEN and CDR2 is SYDVKM. V was trimmed by 4 bases and J by 8 bases, leaving 14 bases between them. The CDR3 nucleotides read TGTGCCAGCAGTTGGTCCGGGACGGTGGGCTACACCTTC. Amino acids: CASSWSGTVGYTF.

The table lists this clonotype with many counts. The chain employs TRBV6-5 and TRBJ2-5; the D gene could be TRBD1 or TRBD2 (5 bases each). This CDR3 has 13 amino acids. Germline CDR1 reads MNHEY; CDR2 reads SVGAGI. V was trimmed by 6 bases and J by 5 bases, leaving 13 bases between them. Written as DNA, the CDR3 is TGTGCCAGCAGCGCAGGAGAGGGGGAGACCCAGTACTTC. Amino acids: CASSAGEGETQYF.

The table lists this clonotype with many counts. DNA for the CDR3: TGTGCCTGGAGTGTAGAGTATGGCTACACCTTC. Translated, it gives CAWSVEYGYTF. The rearrangement uses TRBV30 and TRBJ1-2, with unresolved D. The CDR3 runs 11 residues. Trimming shortened V by 0 bases and J by 5 bases, and 4 bases separated the two germline ends. Germline V CDR1 and CDR2: GTSNPN, SVGIG (reference sequence).

This clonotype was seen many times. This chain links TRBV6-1 with TRBJ2-7; 7 nucleotides agree with TRBD1. The germline V gene encodes CDR1 MNHNS and CDR2 SASEGT. The CDR3 length is 14 residues. The V gene end was trimmed by 6 bases and the J gene end by 3 bases; junction bases not matched to a gene: 8. CDR3 bases: TGTGCCAGCAGAGAACACGGACAGGTCTACGAGCAGTACTTC. This gives the protein CASREHGQVYEQYF.